This TCR beta chain originates from a study of blood T cell repertoires in COVID-19. Looking at the study overall: Italy, Spain and the United States were the sources of the convalescent and acute COVID-19 samples. PBMCs, B-cell-depleted T cells, or T cells were the source of the cDNA or gDNA that made up the material.

This clone was detected only a few times. Trimming took off 0 bases at V and 3 bases at J, with 15 bases between the two ends. The CDR3 runs to 17 residues. Germline CDR1 is KGHSH and CDR2 is LQKENI. Per the authors' pipeline: Nucleated cell counts were estimated from reference gene primer amplification. The method was immunoSEQ multiplex PCR; TCRdb's version includes in-frame clones alone and lacks a portion of them. V, J and clone size are taken as reported in that table, and D and trimming were inferred from the DNA itself. This table has about 29,000 clones, under 85% appearing once. The source is a woman aged 70-85 years with active or convalescent COVID-19. The chain joins TRBV18 to TRBJ1-3; D may be TRBD1 (6 bases). Material: peripheral blood. CDR3 region: CASSPPGHTGIGNTIYF. The CDR3 bases are TGTGCCAGCTCACCACCGGGACATACAGGAATTGGAAACACCATATATTTT. Full variable domain (missing parts from reference TRBV18 and TRBJ1-3): NAGVMQNPRHLVRRRGQEARLRCSPMKGHSHVYWYRQLPEEGLKFMVYLQKENIIDESGMPKERFSAEFPKEGPSILRIQQVVRGDSAAYFCASSPPGHTGIGNTIYFGEGSWLTVV.